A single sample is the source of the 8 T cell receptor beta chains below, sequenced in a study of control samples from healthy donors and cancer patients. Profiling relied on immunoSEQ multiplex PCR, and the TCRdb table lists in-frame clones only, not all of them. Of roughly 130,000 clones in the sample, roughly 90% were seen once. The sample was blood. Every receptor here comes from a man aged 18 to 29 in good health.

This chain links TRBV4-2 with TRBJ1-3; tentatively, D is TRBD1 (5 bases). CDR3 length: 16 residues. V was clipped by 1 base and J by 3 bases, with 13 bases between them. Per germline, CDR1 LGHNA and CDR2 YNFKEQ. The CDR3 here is CASSQVAGIGGNTIYF. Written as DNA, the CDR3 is TGTGCCAGCAGCCAAGTGGCAGGGATTGGTGGAAACACCATATATTTT.

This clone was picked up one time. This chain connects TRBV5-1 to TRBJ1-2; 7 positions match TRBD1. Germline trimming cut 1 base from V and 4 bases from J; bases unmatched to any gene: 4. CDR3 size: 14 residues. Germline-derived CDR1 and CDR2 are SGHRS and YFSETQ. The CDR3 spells CASSLLSGGYGYTF. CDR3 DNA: TGCGCCAGCAGCTTGCTTTCAGGGGGCTATGGCTACACCTTC.

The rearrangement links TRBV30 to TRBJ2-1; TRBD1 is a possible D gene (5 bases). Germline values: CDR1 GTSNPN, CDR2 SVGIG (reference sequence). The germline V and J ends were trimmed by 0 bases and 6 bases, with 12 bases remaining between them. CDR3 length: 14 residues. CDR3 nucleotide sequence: TGTGCCTGGAGTGTACTGGAGACAGTCAATGAGCAGTTCTTC. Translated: CAWSVLETVNEQFF.

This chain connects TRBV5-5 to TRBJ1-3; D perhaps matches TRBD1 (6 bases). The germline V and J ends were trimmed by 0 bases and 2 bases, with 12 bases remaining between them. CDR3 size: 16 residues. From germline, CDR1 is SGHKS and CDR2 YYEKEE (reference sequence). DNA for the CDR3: TGTGCCAGCAGCTTGGCGGGAGGGGGTGCTGGAAACACCATATATTTT. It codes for CASSLAGGGAGNTIYF.

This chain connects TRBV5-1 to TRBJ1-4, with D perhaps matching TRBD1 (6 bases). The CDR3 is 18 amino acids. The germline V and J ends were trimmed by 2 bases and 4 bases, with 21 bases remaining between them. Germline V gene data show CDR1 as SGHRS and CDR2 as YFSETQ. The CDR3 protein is CASSFGGGGGSLNEKLFF. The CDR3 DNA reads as TGCGCCAGCAGCTTCGGCGGGGGCGGGGGGAGCCTTAATGAAAAACTGTTTTTT.

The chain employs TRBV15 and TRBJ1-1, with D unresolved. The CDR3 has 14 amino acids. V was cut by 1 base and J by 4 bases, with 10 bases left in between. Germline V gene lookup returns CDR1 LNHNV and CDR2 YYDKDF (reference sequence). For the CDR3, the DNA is TGTGCCACCAGCAGAGCTCAGGAATCCACTGAAGCTTTCTTT. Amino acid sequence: CATSRAQESTEAFF.

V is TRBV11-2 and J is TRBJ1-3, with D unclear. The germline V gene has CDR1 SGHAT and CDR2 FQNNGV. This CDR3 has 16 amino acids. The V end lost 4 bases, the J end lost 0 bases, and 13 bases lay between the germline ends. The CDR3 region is CASSSYRGPSGNTIYF. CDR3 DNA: TGTGCCAGCAGCTCGTACCGGGGTCCCTCTGGAAACACCATATATTTT. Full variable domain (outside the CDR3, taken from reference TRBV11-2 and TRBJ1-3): EAGVAQSPRYKIIEKRQSVAFWCNPISGHATLYWYQQILGQGPKLLIQFQNNGVVDDSQLPKDRFSAERLKGVDSTLKIQPAKLEDSAVYLCASSSYRGPSGNTIYFGEGSWLTVV.

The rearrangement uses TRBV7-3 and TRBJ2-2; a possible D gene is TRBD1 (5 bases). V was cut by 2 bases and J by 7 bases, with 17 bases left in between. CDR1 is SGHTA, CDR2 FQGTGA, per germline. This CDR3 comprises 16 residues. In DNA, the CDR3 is TGTGCCAGCAGCTTATGGTCAGGGAAGAGTGGCGGGGAGCTGTTTTTT. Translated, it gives CASSLWSGKSGGELFF.